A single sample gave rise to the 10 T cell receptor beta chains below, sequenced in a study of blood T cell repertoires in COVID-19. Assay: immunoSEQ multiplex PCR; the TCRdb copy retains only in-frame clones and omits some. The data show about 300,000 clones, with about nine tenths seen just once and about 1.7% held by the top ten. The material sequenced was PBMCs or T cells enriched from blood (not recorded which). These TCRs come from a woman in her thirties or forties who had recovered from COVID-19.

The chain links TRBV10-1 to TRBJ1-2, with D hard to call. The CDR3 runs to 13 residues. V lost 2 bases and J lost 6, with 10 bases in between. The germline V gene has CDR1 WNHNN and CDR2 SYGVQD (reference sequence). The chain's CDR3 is CASSERGRDGYTF. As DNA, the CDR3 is TGCGCCAGCAGTGAGCGGGGTCGCGATGGCTACACCTTC.

The CDR3 loop reads CASSEWDTGYGYTF. Here the CDR3 DNA reads TGTGCCAGCAGTGAATGGGACACTGGCTATGGCTACACCTTC. The V call is TRBV25-1, the J call TRBJ1-2; perhaps TRBD1 as D (6 bases). CDR1 is MGHDK and CDR2 is SYGVNS in the germline V gene. The CDR3 is made up of 14 amino acids. V lost 1 base and J lost 4, with 10 bases in between.

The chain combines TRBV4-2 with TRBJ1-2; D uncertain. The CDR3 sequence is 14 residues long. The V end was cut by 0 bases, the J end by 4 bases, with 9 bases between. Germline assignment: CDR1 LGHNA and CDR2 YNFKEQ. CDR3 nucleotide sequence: TGTGCCAGCAGCCAAGATCGGGTATCCTATGGCTACACCTTC. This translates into CASSQDRVSYGYTF.

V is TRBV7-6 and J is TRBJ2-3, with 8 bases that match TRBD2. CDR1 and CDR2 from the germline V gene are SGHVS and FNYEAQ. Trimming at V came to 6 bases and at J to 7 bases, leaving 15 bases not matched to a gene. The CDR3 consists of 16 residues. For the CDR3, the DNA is TGTGCCAGCAGGTCAAACCCGGGACTAGGACAATATACGCAGTATTTT. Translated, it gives CASRSNPGLGQYTQYF.

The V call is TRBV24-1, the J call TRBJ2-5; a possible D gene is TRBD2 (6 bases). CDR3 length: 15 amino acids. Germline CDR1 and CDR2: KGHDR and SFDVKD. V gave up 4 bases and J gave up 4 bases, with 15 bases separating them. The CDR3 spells CATSDGTLNRETQYF. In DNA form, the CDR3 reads TGTGCCACCAGTGACGGGACTCTTAACCGAGAGACCCAGTACTTC.

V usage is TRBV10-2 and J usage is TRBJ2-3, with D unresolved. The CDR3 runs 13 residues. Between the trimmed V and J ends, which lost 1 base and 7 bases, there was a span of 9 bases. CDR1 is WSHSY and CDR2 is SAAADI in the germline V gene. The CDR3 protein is CASSEFSTYTQYF. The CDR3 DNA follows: TGCGCCAGCAGTGAGTTCTCAACATATACGCAGTATTTT.

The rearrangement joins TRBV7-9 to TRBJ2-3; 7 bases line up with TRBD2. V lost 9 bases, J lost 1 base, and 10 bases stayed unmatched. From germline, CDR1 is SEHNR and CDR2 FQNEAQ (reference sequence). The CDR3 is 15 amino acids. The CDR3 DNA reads TGTGCCAGTGTCCCTTGGGCGGGAGGCACAGATACGCAGTATTTT. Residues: CASVPWAGGTDTQYF.

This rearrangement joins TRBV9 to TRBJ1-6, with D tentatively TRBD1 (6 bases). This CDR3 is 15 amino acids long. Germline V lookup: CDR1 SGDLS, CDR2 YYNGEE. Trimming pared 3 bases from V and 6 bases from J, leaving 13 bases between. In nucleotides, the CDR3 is TGTGCCAGCAGCGACCGGACAGAGACTAATTCACCCCTCCACTTT. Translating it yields CASSDRTETNSPLHF.

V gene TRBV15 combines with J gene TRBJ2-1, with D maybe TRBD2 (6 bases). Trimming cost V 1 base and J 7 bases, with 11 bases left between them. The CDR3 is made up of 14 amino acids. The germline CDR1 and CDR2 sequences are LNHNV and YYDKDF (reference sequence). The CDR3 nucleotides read TGTGCCACCAGCAGAGCGGCAGGGAGGAATGAGCAGTTCTTC. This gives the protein CATSRAAGRNEQFF.

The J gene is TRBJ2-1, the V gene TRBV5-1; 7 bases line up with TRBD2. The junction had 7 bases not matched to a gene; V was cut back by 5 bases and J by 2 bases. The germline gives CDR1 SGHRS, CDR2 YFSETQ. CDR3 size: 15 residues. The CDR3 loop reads CASRTVLATYNEQFF. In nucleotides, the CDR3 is TGCGCCAGCAGGACTGTACTAGCGACCTACAATGAGCAGTTCTTC.